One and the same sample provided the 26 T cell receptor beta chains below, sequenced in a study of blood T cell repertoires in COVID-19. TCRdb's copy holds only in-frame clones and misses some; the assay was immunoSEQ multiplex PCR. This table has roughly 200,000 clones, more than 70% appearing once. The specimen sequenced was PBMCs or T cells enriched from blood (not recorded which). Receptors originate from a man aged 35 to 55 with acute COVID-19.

DNA for the CDR3: TGCGCCAGCAGCCAAGGCAGGGACTCCTACGAGCAGTACTTC. This encodes CASSQGRDSYEQYF. The V and J genes are TRBV4-3 and TRBJ2-7, with D tentatively TRBD1 (5 bases). The length of the CDR3 is 14 residues. Germline V gene data show CDR1 as LGHNA and CDR2 as YSLEER. Trimming took 1 base from V and 0 from J, leaving 7 bases between them.

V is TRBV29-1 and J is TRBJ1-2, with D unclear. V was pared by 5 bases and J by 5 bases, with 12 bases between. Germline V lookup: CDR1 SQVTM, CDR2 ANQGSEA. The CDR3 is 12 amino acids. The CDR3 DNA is TGCAGCGTTCTTGGATGGGAGTATGGCTACACCTTC. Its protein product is CSVLGWEYGYTF. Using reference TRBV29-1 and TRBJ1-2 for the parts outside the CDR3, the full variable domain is SAVISQKPSRDICQRGTSLTIQCQVDSQVTMMFWYRQQPGQSLTLIATANQGSEATYESGFVIDKFPISRPNLTFSTLTVSNMSPEDSSIYLCSVLGWEYGYTFGSGTRLTVV.

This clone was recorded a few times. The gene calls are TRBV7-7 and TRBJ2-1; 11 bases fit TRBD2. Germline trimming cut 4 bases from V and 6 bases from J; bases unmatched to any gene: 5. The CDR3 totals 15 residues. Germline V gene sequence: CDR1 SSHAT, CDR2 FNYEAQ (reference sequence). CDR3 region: CASSSLAGVGNEQFF. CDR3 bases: TGTGCCAGCAGCTCACTAGCGGGAGTGGGCAATGAGCAGTTCTTC.

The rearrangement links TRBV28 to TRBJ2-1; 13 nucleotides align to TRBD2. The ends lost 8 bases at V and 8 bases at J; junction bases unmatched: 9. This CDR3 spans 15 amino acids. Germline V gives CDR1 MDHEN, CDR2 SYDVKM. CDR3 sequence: CASSGLAGVGYEQFF. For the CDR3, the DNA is TGTGCCAGCTCCGGACTAGCGGGAGTTGGCTATGAGCAGTTCTTC.

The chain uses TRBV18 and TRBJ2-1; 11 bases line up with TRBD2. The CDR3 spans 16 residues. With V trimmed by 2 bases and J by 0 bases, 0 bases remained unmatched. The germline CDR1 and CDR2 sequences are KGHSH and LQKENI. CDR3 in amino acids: CASSPTSGGSYNEQFF. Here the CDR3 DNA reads TGTGCCAGCTCACCAACTAGCGGGGGCTCCTACAATGAGCAGTTCTTC.

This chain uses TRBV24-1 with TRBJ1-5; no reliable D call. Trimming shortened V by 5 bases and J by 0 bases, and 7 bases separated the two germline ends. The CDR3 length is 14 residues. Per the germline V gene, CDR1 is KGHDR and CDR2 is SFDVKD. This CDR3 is CATSGHVSNQPQHF. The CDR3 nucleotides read TGTGCCACCAGTGGACACGTTAGCAATCAGCCCCAGCATTTT.

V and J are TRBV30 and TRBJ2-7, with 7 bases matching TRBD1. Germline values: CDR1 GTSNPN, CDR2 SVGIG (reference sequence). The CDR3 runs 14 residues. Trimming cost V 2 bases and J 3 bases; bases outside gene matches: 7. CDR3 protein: CAWSRGLHYYEQYF. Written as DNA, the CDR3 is TGTGCCTGGAGTAGGGGGCTGCACTACTACGAGCAGTACTTC.

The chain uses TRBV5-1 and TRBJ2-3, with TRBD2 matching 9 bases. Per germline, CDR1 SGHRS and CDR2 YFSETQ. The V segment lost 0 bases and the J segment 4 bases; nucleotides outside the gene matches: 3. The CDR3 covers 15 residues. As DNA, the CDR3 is TGCGCCAGCAGCTTGGCTAGCGGGACATCAGATACGCAGTATTTT. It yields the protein CASSLASGTSDTQYF.

DNA for the CDR3: TGTGCCAGCAGTTTAAAGCCCTTAAAGGAAAAACTGTTTTTT. As protein: CASSLKPLKEKLFF. The chain is built from TRBV27 and TRBJ1-4; D is undetermined. The germline V and J ends were trimmed by 2 bases and 8 bases, with 12 bases remaining between them. There are 14 residues in the CDR3. Germline CDR1 and CDR2: MNHEY and SMNVEV (reference sequence).

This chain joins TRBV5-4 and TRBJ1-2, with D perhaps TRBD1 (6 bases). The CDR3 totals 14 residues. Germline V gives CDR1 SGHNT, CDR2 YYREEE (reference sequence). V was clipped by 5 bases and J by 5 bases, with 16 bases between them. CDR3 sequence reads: CASSPGGAVYGYTF. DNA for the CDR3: TGTGCCAGCAGTCCGGGGGGGGCAGTTTATGGCTACACCTTC.

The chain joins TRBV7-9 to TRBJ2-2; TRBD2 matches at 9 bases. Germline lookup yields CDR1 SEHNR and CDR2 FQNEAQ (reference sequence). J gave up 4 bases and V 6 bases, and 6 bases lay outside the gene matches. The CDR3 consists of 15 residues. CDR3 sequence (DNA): TGTGCCAGCAGAGGGGGGACTAGCAGCACCGGGGAGCTGTTTTTT. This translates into CASRGGTSSTGELFF.

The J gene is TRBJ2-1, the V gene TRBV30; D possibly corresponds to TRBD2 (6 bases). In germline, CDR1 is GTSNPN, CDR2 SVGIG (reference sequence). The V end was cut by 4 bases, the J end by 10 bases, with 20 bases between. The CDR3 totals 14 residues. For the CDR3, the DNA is TGTGCCTGGATCCCGACACTAGCTTTAGGGGAGCAGTTCTTC. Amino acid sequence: CAWIPTLALGEQFF.

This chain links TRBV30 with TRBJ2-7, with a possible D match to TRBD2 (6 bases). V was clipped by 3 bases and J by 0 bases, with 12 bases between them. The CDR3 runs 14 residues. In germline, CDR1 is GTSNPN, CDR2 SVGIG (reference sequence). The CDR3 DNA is TGTGCCTGGAGGAACCGGGGAGGCTCCTACGAGCAGTACTTC. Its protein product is CAWRNRGGSYEQYF. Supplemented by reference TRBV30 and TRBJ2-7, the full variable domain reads SQTIHQWPATLVQPVGSPLSLECTVEGTSNPNLYWYRQAAGRGLQLLFYSVGIGQISSEVPQNLSASRPQDRQFILSSKKLLLSDSGFYLCAWRNRGGSYEQYFGPGTRLTVT.

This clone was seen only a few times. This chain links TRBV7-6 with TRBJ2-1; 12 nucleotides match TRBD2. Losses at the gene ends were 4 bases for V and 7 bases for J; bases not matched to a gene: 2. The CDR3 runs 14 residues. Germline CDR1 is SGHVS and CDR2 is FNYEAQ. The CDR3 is CASSSGTSGNEQFF. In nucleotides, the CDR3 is TGTGCCAGCAGCTCGGGGACTAGCGGGAATGAGCAGTTCTTC.

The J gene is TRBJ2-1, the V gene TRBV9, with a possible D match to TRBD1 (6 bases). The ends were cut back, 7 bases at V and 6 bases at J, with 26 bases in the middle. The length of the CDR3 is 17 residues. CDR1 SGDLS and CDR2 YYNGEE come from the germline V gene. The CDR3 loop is CASDKGVTTKGVNEQFF. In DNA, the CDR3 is TGTGCCAGCGATAAGGGGGTCACAACCAAGGGGGTCAATGAGCAGTTCTTC.

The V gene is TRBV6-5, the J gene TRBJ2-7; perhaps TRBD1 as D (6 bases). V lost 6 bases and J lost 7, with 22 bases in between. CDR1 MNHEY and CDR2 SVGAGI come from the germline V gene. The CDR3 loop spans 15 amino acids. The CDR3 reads CASRSRQAGLREQYF. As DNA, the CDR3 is TGTGCCAGCAGGTCTCGACAGGCCGGGTTGCGGGAGCAGTACTTC.

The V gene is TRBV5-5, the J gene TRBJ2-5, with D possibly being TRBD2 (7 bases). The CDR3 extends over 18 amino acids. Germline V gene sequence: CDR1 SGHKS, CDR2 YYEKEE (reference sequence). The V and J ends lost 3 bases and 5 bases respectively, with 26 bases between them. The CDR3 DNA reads TGTGCCAGCAGCTCCCCCCGGGGAGGGGGGAATATCCGGGAGACCCAGTACTTC. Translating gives CASSSPRGGGNIRETQYF.

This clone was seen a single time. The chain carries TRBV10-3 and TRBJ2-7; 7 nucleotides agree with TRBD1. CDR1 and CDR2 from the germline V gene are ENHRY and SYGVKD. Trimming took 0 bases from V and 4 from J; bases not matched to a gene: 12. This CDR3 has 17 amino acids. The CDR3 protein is CAISESILRDSGYEQYF. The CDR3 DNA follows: TGTGCCATCAGTGAGTCGATTCTCCGGGACAGTGGGTACGAGCAGTACTTC.

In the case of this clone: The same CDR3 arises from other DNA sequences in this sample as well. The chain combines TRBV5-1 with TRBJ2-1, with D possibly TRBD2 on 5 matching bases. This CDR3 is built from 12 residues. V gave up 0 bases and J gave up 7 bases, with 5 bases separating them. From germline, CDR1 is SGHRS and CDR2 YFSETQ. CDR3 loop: CASSLGGNEQFF. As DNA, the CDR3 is TGCGCCAGCAGCTTGGGAGGGAATGAGCAGTTCTTC.

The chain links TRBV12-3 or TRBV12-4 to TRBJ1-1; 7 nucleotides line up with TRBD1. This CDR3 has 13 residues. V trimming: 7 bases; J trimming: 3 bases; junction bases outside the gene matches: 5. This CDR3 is CASKVRGDTEAFF. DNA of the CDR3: TGTGCCAGCAAGGTCAGGGGGGACACTGAAGCTTTCTTT.

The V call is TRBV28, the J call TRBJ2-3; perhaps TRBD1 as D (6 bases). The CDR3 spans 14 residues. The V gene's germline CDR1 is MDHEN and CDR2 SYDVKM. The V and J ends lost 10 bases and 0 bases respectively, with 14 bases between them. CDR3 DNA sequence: TGTGCCATTCTGGCCAGGGGTAGCACAGATACGCAGTATTTT. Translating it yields CAILARGSTDTQYF.

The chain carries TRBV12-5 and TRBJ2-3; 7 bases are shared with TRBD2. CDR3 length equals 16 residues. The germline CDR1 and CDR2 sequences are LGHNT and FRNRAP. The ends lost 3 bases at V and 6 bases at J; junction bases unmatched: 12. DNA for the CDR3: TGTGCTAGTGGTTTAGATACTAGCGAGACTGGGGATACGCAGTATTTT. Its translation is CASGLDTSETGDTQYF.

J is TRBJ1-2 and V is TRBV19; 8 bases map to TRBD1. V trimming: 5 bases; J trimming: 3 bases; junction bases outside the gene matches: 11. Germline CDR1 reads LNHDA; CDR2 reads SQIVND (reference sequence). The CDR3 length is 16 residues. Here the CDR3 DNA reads TGTGCCAGTAGTTCCCGGTGGGACAGGCGGGACTATGGCTACACCTTC. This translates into CASSSRWDRRDYGYTF. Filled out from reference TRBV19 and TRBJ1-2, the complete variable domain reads DGGITQSPKYLFRKEGQNVTLSCEQNLNHDAMYWYRQDPGQGLRLIYYSQIVNDFQKGDIAEGYSVSREKKESFPLTVTSAQKNPTAFYLCASSSRWDRRDYGYTFGSGTRLTVV.

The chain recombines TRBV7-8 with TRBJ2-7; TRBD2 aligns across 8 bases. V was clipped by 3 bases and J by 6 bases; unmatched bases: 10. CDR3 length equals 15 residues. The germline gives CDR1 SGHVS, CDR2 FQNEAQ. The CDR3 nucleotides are TGTGCCAGCAGCTTCGGGGGGGCAATAAATCCCGAGCAGTACTTC. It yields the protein CASSFGGAINPEQYF.

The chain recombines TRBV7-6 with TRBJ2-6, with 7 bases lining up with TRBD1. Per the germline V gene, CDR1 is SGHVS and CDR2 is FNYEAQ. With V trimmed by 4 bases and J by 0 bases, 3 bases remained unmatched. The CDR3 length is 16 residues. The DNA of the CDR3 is TGTGCCAGCAGCTACCGGACAGGCTCTGGGGCCAACGTCCTGACTTTC. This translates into CASSYRTGSGANVLTF.

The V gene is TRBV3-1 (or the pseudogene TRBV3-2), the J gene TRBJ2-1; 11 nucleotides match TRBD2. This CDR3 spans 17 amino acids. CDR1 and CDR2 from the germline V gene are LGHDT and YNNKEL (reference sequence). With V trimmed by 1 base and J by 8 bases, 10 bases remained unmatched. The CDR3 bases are TGTGCCAGCAGCCAAGGCAAAATTAGCGGGAGGGTCGATGAGCAGTTCTTC. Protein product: CASSQGKISGRVDEQFF.